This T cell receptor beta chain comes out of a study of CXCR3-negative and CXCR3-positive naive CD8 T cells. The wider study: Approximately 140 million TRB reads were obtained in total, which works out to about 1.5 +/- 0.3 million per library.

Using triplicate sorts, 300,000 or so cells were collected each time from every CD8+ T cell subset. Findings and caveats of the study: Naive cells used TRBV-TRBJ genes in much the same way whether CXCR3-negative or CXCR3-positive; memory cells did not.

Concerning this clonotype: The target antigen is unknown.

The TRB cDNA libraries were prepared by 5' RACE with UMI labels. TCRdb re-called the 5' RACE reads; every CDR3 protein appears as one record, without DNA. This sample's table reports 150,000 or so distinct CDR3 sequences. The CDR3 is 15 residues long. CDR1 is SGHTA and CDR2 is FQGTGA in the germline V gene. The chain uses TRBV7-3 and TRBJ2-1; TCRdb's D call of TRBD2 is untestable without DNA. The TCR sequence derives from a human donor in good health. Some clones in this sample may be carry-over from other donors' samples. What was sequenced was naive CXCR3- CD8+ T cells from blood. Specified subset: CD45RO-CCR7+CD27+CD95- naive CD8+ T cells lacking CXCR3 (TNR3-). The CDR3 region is CASSVAGLAGGEQFF.